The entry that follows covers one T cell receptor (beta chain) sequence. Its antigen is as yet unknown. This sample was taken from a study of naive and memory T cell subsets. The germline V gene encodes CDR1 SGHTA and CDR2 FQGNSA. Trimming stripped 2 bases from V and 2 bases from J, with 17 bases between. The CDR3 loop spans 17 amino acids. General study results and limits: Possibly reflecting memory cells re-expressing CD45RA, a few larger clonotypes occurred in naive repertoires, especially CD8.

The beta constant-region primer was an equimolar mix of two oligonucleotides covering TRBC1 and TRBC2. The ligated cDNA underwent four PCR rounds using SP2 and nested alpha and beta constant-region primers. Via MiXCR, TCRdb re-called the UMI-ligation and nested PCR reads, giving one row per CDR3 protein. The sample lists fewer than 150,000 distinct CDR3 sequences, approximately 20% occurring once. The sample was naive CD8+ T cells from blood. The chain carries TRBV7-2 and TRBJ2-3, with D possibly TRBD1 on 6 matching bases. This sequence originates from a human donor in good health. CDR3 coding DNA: TGTGCCAGCAGCTTATCGGTACCGGGACAACTCACAGATACGCAGTATTTT. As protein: CASSLSVPGQLTDTQYF. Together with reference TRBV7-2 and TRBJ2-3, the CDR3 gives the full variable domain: GAGVSQSPSNKVTEKGKDVELRCDPISGHTALYWYRQSLGQGLEFLIYFQGNSAPDKSGLPSDRFSAERTGGSVSTLTIQRTQQEDSAVYLCASSLSVPGQLTDTQYFGPGTRLTVL.